Listed below are T cell receptor beta chains from one sample, sequenced in a study of control samples from healthy donors and cancer patients. The method was immunoSEQ multiplex PCR; TCRdb's version includes in-frame clones alone and lacks a portion of them. The table includes fewer than 70,000 clones, roughly nine tenths detected once. The sequencing sample was made of PBMCs. The receptors were gathered from a man between 60 and 75 years old with head and neck cancer. CDR3s include the opening cysteine and the closing phenylalanine or tryptophan. The D gene is left open where the match is weak. Expanded clones are given a class, and other clones once, few, many or no size at all.

v_call: TRBV7-9; clone_size: NA; d_call: TRBD1; j_call: TRBJ2-1; cdr3_aa: CASTSRGGTALVEQFF; cdr3_nt: TGTGCCAGCACCTCGAGAGGTGGGACAGCGCTCGTTGAGCAGTTCTTC
v_call: TRBV19; clone_size: medium-sized; d_call: NA; j_call: TRBJ1-2; cdr3_aa: CATSLSTGGYTF; cdr3_nt: TGTGCCACCTCATTATCCACTGGTGGCTACACCTTC
v_call: TRBV6-6; clone_size: NA; d_call: NA; j_call: TRBJ2-2; cdr3_aa: CASSLGTGELFF; cdr3_nt: TGTGCCAGCAGTTTAGGGACCGGGGAGCTGTTTTTT
v_call: TRBV2; clone_size: NA; d_call: NA; j_call: TRBJ2-2; cdr3_aa: CASSETGILAGELFF; cdr3_nt: TGTGCCAGCAGTGAAACAGGGATTTTAGCCGGGGAGCTGTTTTTT
v_call: TRBV5-6; clone_size: once; d_call: NA; j_call: TRBJ1-4; cdr3_aa: CASSRWGVEDEKLFF; cdr3_nt: TGTGCCAGCAGCCGGTGGGGGGTGGAGGATGAAAAACTGTTTTTT
v_call: TRBV6-5; clone_size: once; d_call: TRBD2; j_call: TRBJ2-2; cdr3_aa: CASSALTSAGELFF; cdr3_nt: TGTGCCAGCAGCGCCCTGACTAGCGCCGGGGAGCTGTTTTTT
v_call: TRBV19; clone_size: NA; d_call: TRBD2; j_call: TRBJ2-2; cdr3_aa: CASSRRTSGRVGELFF; cdr3_nt: TGTGCCAGTAGTCGCAGGACTAGCGGGAGGGTAGGGGAGCTGTTTTTT
v_call: TRBV7-2; clone_size: NA; d_call: NA; j_call: TRBJ1-3; cdr3_aa: CASSFPGNTIYF; cdr3_nt: TGTGCCAGCAGCTTTCCCGGAAACACCATATATTTT
v_call: TRBV6-5; clone_size: NA; d_call: NA; j_call: TRBJ1-5; cdr3_aa: CASSLMTGDSNQPQHF; cdr3_nt: TGTGCCAGCAGTTTAATGACGGGAGATAGCAATCAGCCCCAGCATTTT
v_call: TRBV11-2; clone_size: NA; d_call: NA; j_call: TRBJ1-1; cdr3_aa: CASSLGRGAGAEAFF; cdr3_nt: TGTGCCAGCAGTTTAGGGCGGGGGGCGGGGGCTGAAGCTTTCTTT
v_call: TRBV3-1/TRBV3-2; clone_size: NA; d_call: NA; j_call: TRBJ2-1; cdr3_aa: CASSQVSLSEQFF; cdr3_nt: TGTGCCAGCAGCCAAGTTTCCCTTAGTGAGCAGTTCTTC
v_call: TRBV5-4; clone_size: NA; d_call: NA; j_call: TRBJ2-7; cdr3_aa: CASSFSPGYEQYF; cdr3_nt: TGTGCCAGCAGCTTTTCCCCAGGCTACGAGCAGTACTTC
v_call: TRBV3-1/TRBV3-2; clone_size: NA; d_call: NA; j_call: TRBJ1-1; cdr3_aa: CASSQGPVTEAFF; cdr3_nt: TGTGCCAGCAGCCAAGGTCCTGTCACTGAAGCTTTCTTT
v_call: TRBV30; clone_size: once; d_call: TRBD1; j_call: TRBJ1-1; cdr3_aa: CAWREHRGLVTEAFF; cdr3_nt: TGTGCCTGGAGAGAACACAGGGGGCTGGTTACTGAAGCTTTCTTT
v_call: TRBV5-1; clone_size: NA; d_call: TRBD2; j_call: TRBJ2-7; cdr3_aa: CPSSGGGGPYEQYF; cdr3_nt: TGCCCCAGCAGCGGGGGGGGCGGTCCCTACGAGCAGTACTTC
v_call: TRBV15; clone_size: NA; d_call: NA; j_call: TRBJ2-5; cdr3_aa: CATSTGQPQETQYF; cdr3_nt: TGTGCCACCAGCACCGGACAGCCCCAAGAGACCCAGTACTTC
v_call: TRBV9; clone_size: NA; d_call: NA; j_call: TRBJ2-1; cdr3_aa: CASSVGLGSDNEQFF; cdr3_nt: TGTGCCAGCAGCGTAGGTTTGGGCTCGGACAATGAGCAGTTCTTC
v_call: TRBV5-1; clone_size: NA; d_call: TRBD2; j_call: TRBJ2-3; cdr3_aa: CASLWTSGGTDTQYF; cdr3_nt: TGCGCCAGCCTCTGGACTAGCGGGGGCACAGATACGCAGTATTTT
v_call: TRBV6-2/TRBV6-3; clone_size: NA; d_call: TRBD2; j_call: TRBJ2-3; cdr3_aa: CASSHSSGAGDTQYF; cdr3_nt: TGTGCCAGCAGCCACTCTAGCGGGGCAGGAGATACGCAGTATTTT
v_call: TRBV30; clone_size: NA; d_call: TRBD1; j_call: TRBJ1-5; cdr3_aa: CAWGGQGGSNQPQHF; cdr3_nt: TGTGCCTGGGGGGGACAGGGGGGAAGCAATCAGCCCCAGCATTTT
v_call: TRBV4-1; clone_size: NA; d_call: NA; j_call: TRBJ2-7; cdr3_aa: CASSQDTGTKSYEQYF; cdr3_nt: TGCGCCAGCAGCCAAGACACCGGGACAAAGTCCTACGAGCAGTACTTC
v_call: TRBV7-2; clone_size: NA; d_call: NA; j_call: TRBJ1-2; cdr3_aa: CASSLAPGPGRYTF; cdr3_nt: TGTGCCAGCAGCTTAGCACCAGGGCCCGGCCGCTACACCTTC
v_call: TRBV6-2/TRBV6-3; clone_size: NA; d_call: TRBD1; j_call: TRBJ2-2; cdr3_aa: CASSSGTAMNTGELFF; cdr3_nt: TGTGCCAGCAGTTCCGGGACAGCAATGAACACCGGGGAGCTGTTTTTT
v_call: TRBV7-2; clone_size: NA; d_call: NA; j_call: TRBJ2-2; cdr3_aa: CASSLRVGLKPSSTGELFF; cdr3_nt: TGTGCCAGCAGCTTGAGGGTAGGGCTGAAGCCTTCAAGCACCGGGGAGCTGTTTTTT
v_call: TRBV19; clone_size: NA; d_call: NA; j_call: TRBJ1-1; cdr3_aa: CASSIVGNEAFF; cdr3_nt: TGTGCCAGTAGTATTGTCGGCAATGAAGCTTTCTTT
v_call: TRBV5-1; clone_size: NA; d_call: NA; j_call: TRBJ1-3; cdr3_aa: CASSPGLLPGNTIYF; cdr3_nt: TGCGCCAGCAGCCCGGGACTTCTACCGGGAAACACCATATATTTT
v_call: TRBV28; clone_size: NA; d_call: NA; j_call: TRBJ1-2; cdr3_aa: CASSSGLKIGYTF; cdr3_nt: TGTGCCAGCAGTTCGGGACTCAAGATCGGCTACACCTTC
v_call: TRBV18; clone_size: once; d_call: TRBD1; j_call: TRBJ2-2; cdr3_aa: CASSPRQTGSSGELFF; cdr3_nt: TGTGCCAGCTCACCACGCCAGACAGGGAGCAGCGGGGAGCTGTTTTTT
v_call: TRBV10-1; clone_size: NA; d_call: NA; j_call: TRBJ2-1; cdr3_aa: CASSESGGFKNEQFF; cdr3_nt: TGCGCCAGCAGTGAGTCTGGAGGGTTTAAGAATGAGCAGTTCTTC
v_call: TRBV27; clone_size: few; d_call: NA; j_call: TRBJ1-5; cdr3_aa: CASRKGTDSNQPQHF; cdr3_nt: TGTGCCAGCAGGAAGGGGACGGATAGCAATCAGCCCCAGCATTTT
v_call: TRBV2; clone_size: few; d_call: NA; j_call: TRBJ1-5; cdr3_aa: CASRAHRGPSNQPQHF; cdr3_nt: TGTGCCAGCAGAGCCCACCGGGGACCGAGCAATCAGCCCCAGCATTTT
v_call: TRBV7-9; clone_size: once; d_call: TRBD2; j_call: TRBJ2-1; cdr3_aa: CASSLGLAQEQFF; cdr3_nt: TGTGCCAGCAGCTTAGGACTAGCACAGGAGCAGTTCTTC
v_call: TRBV28; clone_size: NA; d_call: NA; j_call: TRBJ1-1; cdr3_aa: CASSLEAGFTEAFF; cdr3_nt: TGTGCCAGCAGTTTAGAGGCAGGCTTCACTGAAGCTTTCTTT
v_call: TRBV11-2; clone_size: NA; d_call: TRBD1; j_call: TRBJ2-7; cdr3_aa: CASSPQGRTGFEQYF; cdr3_nt: TGTGCCAGCAGCCCACAGGGACGGACAGGGTTTGAGCAGTACTTC
v_call: TRBV15; clone_size: NA; d_call: TRBD1; j_call: TRBJ1-4; cdr3_aa: CATSRGGQGPRGLFF; cdr3_nt: TGTGCCACCAGCAGAGGGGGACAGGGGCCTCGGGGACTGTTTTTT
v_call: TRBV27; clone_size: NA; d_call: NA; j_call: TRBJ2-1; cdr3_aa: CASSRWGSNYNEQFF; cdr3_nt: TGTGCCAGCAGCCGGTGGGGCAGTAACTACAATGAGCAGTTCTTC
v_call: TRBV18; clone_size: NA; d_call: TRBD1; j_call: TRBJ1-5; cdr3_aa: CASSPPGTAGTNQPQHF; cdr3_nt: TGTGCCAGCTCACCACCCGGGACAGCGGGAACCAATCAGCCCCAGCATTTT
v_call: TRBV7-7; clone_size: NA; d_call: TRBD1; j_call: TRBJ2-7; cdr3_aa: CASSLGTGSNYEQYF; cdr3_nt: TGTGCTAGCAGCTTAGGGACAGGGTCTAACTACGAGCAGTACTTC
v_call: TRBV5-4; clone_size: NA; d_call: TRBD2; j_call: TRBJ2-4; cdr3_aa: CASSLGGRGAKNIQYF; cdr3_nt: TGTGCCAGCAGCTTGGGCGGGAGGGGCGCCAAAAACATTCAGTACTTC
v_call: TRBV20-1; clone_size: NA; d_call: NA; j_call: TRBJ2-7; cdr3_aa: CSASFLVKQYF; cdr3_nt: TGCAGTGCTAGCTTCCTGGTTAAGCAGTACTTC
v_call: TRBV6-5; clone_size: NA; d_call: TRBD1; j_call: TRBJ1-4; cdr3_aa: CASSYTRGQGEKLFF; cdr3_nt: TGTGCCAGCAGTTACACCAGGGGGCAAGGTGAAAAACTGTTTTTT
v_call: TRBV5-4; clone_size: NA; d_call: NA; j_call: TRBJ1-2; cdr3_aa: CASSFPGPRGYTF; cdr3_nt: TGTGCCAGCAGCTTCCCTGGGCCTCGTGGCTACACCTTC
v_call: TRBV5-4; clone_size: NA; d_call: NA; j_call: TRBJ2-5; cdr3_aa: CASRPQGMGETQYF; cdr3_nt: TGTGCCAGCAGACCACAGGGAATGGGAGAGACCCAGTACTTC
v_call: TRBV6-6; clone_size: NA; d_call: NA; j_call: TRBJ2-7; cdr3_aa: CASSYSGLMRGEQYF; cdr3_nt: TGTGCCAGCAGTTACTCGGGCCTCATGAGGGGGGAGCAGTACTTC
v_call: TRBV6-5; clone_size: NA; d_call: TRBD1; j_call: TRBJ1-2; cdr3_aa: CASSLQGWGYTF; cdr3_nt: TGTGCCAGCAGCCTACAGGGGTGGGGCTACACCTTC
v_call: TRBV3-1/TRBV3-2; clone_size: NA; d_call: NA; j_call: TRBJ1-2; cdr3_aa: CASSPFLDRHLTF; cdr3_nt: TGTGCCAGCAGCCCCTTTCTAGACAGGCATCTCACCTTC
v_call: TRBV7-2; clone_size: NA; d_call: NA; j_call: TRBJ2-3; cdr3_aa: CASGRRADTQYF; cdr3_nt: TGTGCCAGCGGCAGAAGGGCAGATACGCAGTATTTT
v_call: TRBV12-3/TRBV12-4; clone_size: once; d_call: TRBD1; j_call: TRBJ1-2; cdr3_aa: CASSSGQSYGYTF; cdr3_nt: TGTGCCAGCAGTTCGGGACAGAGCTATGGCTACACCTTC
v_call: TRBV28; clone_size: NA; d_call: TRBD1; j_call: TRBJ1-2; cdr3_aa: CASVIGTAHNGYTF; cdr3_nt: TGTGCCAGCGTAATAGGGACAGCCCATAATGGCTACACCTTC
v_call: TRBV5-1; clone_size: NA; d_call: NA; j_call: TRBJ2-3; cdr3_aa: CASSFGPGNTDTQYF; cdr3_nt: TGCGCCAGCAGCTTTGGCCCAGGGAACACAGATACGCAGTATTTT
v_call: TRBV4-2; clone_size: NA; d_call: NA; j_call: TRBJ1-2; cdr3_aa: CASSQEDRPYGYTF; cdr3_nt: TGTGCCAGCAGCCAAGAGGACAGACCATATGGCTACACCTTC
v_call: TRBV29-1; clone_size: NA; d_call: NA; j_call: TRBJ2-7; cdr3_aa: CSVASGNPYEQYF; cdr3_nt: TGCAGCGTTGCCTCAGGGAACCCCTACGAGCAGTACTTC
v_call: TRBV2; clone_size: NA; d_call: TRBD1; j_call: TRBJ1-5; cdr3_aa: CASRDPTGVWSNQPQHF; cdr3_nt: TGTGCCAGCAGGGATCCAACAGGGGTTTGGAGCAATCAGCCCCAGCATTTT
v_call: TRBV6-1; clone_size: NA; d_call: NA; j_call: TRBJ1-1; cdr3_aa: CASSEYQGLNTEAFF; cdr3_nt: TGTGCCAGCAGTGAATATCAGGGTTTGAACACTGAAGCTTTCTTT
v_call: TRBV7-8; clone_size: NA; d_call: NA; j_call: TRBJ2-1; cdr3_aa: CASSPSQAYNEQFF; cdr3_nt: TGTGCCAGCAGCCCCAGTCAGGCCTACAATGAGCAGTTCTTC
v_call: TRBV28; clone_size: NA; d_call: NA; j_call: TRBJ1-5; cdr3_aa: CASSRIQGRHQPQHF; cdr3_nt: TGTGCCAGCAGCCGAATTCAGGGACGCCATCAGCCCCAGCATTTT
v_call: TRBV28; clone_size: NA; d_call: TRBD1; j_call: TRBJ1-5; cdr3_aa: CASSLPSYRGPGGQPQHF; cdr3_nt: TGTGCCAGCAGTCTCCCCTCATACAGGGGGCCAGGGGGTCAGCCCCAGCATTTT
v_call: TRBV6-1; clone_size: NA; d_call: NA; j_call: TRBJ2-7; cdr3_aa: CASSERGPSYEQYF; cdr3_nt: TGTGCCAGCAGTGAAAGGGGACCGTCCTACGAGCAGTACTTC
v_call: TRBV5-5; clone_size: NA; d_call: NA; j_call: TRBJ1-6; cdr3_aa: CASSSRRGVDSPLHF; cdr3_nt: TGTGCCAGCAGTTCCCGCAGGGGCGTCGATTCACCCCTCCACTTT